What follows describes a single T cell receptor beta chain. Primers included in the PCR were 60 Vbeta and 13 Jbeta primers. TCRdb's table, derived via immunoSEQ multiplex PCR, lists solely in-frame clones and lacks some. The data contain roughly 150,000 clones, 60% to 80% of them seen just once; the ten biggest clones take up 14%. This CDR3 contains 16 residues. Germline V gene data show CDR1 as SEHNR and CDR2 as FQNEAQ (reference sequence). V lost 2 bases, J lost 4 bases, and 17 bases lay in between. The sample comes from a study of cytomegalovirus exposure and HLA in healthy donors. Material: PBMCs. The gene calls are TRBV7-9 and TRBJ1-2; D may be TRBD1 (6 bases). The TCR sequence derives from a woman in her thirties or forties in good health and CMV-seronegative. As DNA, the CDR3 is TGTGCCAGCAGCTTAACGTCCCAGGGGCTGGGCTATGGCTACACCTTC. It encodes CASSLTSQGLGYGYTF.